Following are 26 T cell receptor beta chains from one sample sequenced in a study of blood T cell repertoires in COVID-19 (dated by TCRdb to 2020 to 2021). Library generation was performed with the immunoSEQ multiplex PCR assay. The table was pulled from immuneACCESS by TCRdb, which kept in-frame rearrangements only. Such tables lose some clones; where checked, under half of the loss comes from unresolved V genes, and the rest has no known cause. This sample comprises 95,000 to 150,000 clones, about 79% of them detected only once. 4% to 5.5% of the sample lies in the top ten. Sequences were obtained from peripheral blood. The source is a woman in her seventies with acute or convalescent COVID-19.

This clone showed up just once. The CDR3 DNA follows: TGTGCCAGCAGCCAAGATGGCAGGGGCCCACACTCTGGAAACACCATATATTTT. This translates into CASSQDGRGPHSGNTIYF. The V call is TRBV4-2, the J call TRBJ1-3; tentative D call: TRBD1 (6 bases). The CDR3 is made up of 18 amino acids. CDR1 and CDR2 from the germline V gene are LGHNA and YNFKEQ. Trimming removed 0 bases at V and 0 bases at J, with 15 bases between.

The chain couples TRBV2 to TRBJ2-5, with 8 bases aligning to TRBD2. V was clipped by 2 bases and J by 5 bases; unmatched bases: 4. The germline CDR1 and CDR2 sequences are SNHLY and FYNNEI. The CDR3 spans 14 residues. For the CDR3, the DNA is TGTGCCAGCAGTGAAAGGCGGACTAGCGAGACCCAGTACTTC. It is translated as CASSERRTSETQYF.

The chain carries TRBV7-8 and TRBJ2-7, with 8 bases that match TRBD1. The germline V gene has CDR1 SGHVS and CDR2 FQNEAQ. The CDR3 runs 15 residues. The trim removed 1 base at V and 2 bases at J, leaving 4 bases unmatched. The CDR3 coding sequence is TGTGCCAGCAGCTTAGAGCAGGGGGCCCCCTACGAGCAGTACGTC. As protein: CASSLEQGAPYEQYV.

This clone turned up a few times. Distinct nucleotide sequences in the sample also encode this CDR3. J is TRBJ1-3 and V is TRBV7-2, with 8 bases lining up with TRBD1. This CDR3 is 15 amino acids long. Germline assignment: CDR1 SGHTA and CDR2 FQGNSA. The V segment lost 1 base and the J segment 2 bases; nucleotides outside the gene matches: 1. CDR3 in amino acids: CASSLVTGAGNTIYF. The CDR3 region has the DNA TGTGCCAGCAGCTTAGTGACAGGGGCTGGAAACACCATATATTTT.

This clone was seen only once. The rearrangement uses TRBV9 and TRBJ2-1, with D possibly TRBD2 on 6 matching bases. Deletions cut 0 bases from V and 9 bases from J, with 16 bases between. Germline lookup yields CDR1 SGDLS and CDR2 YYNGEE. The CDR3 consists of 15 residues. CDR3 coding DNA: TGTGCCAGCAGCGTAGAGACCCAGAGGGGAGGTGAGCAGTTCTTC. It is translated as CASSVETQRGGEQFF.

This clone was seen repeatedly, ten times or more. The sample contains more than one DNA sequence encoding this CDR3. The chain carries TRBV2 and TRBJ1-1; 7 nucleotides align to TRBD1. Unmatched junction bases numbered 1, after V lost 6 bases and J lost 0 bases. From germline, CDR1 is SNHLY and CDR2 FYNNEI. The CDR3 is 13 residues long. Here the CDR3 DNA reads TGTGCCAGCAGGGGACAGATGAACACTGAAGCTTTCTTT. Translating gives CASRGQMNTEAFF.

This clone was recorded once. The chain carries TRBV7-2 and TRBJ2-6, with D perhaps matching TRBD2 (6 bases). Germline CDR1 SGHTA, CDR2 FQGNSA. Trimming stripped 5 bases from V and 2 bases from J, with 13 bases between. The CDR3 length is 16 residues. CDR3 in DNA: TGTGCCAGCAGCCCTAGCGTAGGGGCTGGGGCCAACGTCCTGACTTTC. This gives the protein CASSPSVGAGANVLTF.

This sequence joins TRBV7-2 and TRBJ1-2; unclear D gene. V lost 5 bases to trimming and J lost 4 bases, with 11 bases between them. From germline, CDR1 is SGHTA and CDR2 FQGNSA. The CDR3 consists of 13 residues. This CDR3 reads CASSQAVFYGYTF. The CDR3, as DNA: TGTGCCAGCAGCCAAGCGGTTTTCTATGGCTACACCTTC. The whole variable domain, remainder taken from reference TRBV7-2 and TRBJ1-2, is GAGVSQSPSNKVTEKGKDVELRCDPISGHTALYWYRQSLGQGLEFLIYFQGNSAPDKSGLPSDRFSAERTGGSVSTLTIQRTQQEDSAVYLCASSQAVFYGYTFGSGTRLTVV.

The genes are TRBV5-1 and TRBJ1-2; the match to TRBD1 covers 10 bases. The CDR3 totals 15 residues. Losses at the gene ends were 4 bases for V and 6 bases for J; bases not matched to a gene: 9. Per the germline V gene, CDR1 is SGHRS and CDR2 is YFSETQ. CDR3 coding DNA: TGCGCCAGCAGCGCGTTGTTGACAGGGGGCAATGGCTACACCTTC. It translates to CASSALLTGGNGYTF.

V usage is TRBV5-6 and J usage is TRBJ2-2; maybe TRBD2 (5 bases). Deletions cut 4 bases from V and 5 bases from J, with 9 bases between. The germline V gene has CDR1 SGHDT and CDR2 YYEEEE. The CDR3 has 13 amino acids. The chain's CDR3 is CASSGRGTGELFF. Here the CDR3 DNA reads TGTGCCAGCAGCGGCCGGGGAACCGGGGAGCTGTTTTTT. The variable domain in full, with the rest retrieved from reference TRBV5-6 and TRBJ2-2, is DAGVTQSPTHLIKTRGQQVTLRCSPKSGHDTVSWYQQALGQGPQFIFQYYEEEERQRGNFPDRFSGHQFPNYSSELNVNALLLGDSALYLCASSGRGTGELFFGEGSRLTVL.

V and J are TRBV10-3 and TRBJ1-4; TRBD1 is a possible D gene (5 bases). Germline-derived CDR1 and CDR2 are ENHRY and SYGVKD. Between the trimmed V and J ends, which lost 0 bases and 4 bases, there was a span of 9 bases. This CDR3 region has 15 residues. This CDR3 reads CAISESRQGNEKLFF. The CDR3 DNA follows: TGTGCCATCAGTGAGTCCAGGCAGGGTAATGAAAAACTGTTTTTT.

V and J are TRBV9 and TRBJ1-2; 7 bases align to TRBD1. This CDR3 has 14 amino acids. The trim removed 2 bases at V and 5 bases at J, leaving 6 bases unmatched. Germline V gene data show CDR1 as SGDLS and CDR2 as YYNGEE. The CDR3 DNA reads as TGTGCCAGCAGCGTGGCTACAGGGGAATATGGCTACACCTTC. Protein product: CASSVATGEYGYTF. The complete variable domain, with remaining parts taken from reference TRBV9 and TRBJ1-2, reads DSGVTQTPKHLITATGQRVTLRCSPRSGDLSVYWYQQSLDQGLQFLIQYYNGEERAKGNILERFSAQQFPDLHSELNLSSLELGDSALYFCASSVATGEYGYTFGSGTRLTVV.

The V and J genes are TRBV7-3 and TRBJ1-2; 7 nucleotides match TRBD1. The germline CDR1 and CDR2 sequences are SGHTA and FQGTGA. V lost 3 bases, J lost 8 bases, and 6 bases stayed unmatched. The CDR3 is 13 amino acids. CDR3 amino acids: CASSLDRLGGYTF. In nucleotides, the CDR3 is TGTGCCAGCAGCTTGGACAGGCTCGGGGGCTACACCTTC.

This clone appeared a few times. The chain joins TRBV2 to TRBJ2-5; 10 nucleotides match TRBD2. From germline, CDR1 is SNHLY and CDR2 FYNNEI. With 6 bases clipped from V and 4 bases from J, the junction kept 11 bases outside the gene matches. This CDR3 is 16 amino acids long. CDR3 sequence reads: CASSLSPGTSAETQYF. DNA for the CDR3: TGTGCCAGCAGCCTCTCCCCTGGGACTAGCGCAGAGACCCAGTACTTC. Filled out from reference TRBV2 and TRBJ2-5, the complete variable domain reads EPEVTQTPSHQVTQMGQEVILRCVPISNHLYFYWYRQILGQKVEFLVSFYNNEISEKSEIFDDQFSVERPDGSNFTLKIRSTKLEDSAMYFCASSLSPGTSAETQYFGPGTRLLVL.

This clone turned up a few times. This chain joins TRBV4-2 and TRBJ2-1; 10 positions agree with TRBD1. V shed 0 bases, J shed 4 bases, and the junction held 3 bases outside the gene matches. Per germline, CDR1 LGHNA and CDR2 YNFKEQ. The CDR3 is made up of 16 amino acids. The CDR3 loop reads CASSQETGGAYNEQFF. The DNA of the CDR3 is TGTGCCAGCAGCCAAGAGACAGGGGGCGCGTACAATGAGCAGTTCTTC.

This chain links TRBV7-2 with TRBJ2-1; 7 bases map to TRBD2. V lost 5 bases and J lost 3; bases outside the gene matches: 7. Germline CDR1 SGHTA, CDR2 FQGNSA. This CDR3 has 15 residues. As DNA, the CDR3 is TGTGCCAGCAGCCAAAGCGGGGCTTTCTACAATGAGCAGTTCTTC. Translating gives CASSQSGAFYNEQFF.

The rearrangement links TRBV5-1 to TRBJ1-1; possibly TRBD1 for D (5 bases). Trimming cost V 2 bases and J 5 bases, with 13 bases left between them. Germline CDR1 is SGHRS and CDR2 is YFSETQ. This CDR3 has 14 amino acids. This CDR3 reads CASSFGGEGTEAFF. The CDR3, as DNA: TGCGCCAGCAGCTTCGGAGGGGAGGGAACTGAAGCTTTCTTT.

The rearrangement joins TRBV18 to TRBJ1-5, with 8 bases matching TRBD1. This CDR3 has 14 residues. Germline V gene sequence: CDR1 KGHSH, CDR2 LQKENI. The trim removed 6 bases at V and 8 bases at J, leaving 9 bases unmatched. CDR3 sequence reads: CASSPRTGMEPQHF. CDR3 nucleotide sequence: TGTGCCAGCTCTCCTAGGACAGGGATGGAGCCCCAGCATTTT.

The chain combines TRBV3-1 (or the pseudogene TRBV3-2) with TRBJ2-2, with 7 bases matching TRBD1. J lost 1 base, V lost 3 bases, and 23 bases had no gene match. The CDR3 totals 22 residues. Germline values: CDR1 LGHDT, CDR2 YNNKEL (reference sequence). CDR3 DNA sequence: TGTGCCAGCAGCCAGCCAAGGGACCGGTGGACCGTGGGACAGATGAACACCGGGGAGCTGTTTTTT. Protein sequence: CASSQPRDRWTVGQMNTGELFF.

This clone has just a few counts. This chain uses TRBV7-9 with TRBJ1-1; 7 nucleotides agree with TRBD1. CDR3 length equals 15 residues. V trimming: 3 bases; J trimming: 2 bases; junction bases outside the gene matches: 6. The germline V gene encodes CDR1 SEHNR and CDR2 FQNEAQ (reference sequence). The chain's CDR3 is CASSFWTGKNTEAFF. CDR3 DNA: TGTGCCAGCAGCTTTTGGACAGGAAAAAACACTGAAGCTTTCTTT. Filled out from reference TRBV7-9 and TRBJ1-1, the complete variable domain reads DTGVSQNPRHKITKRGQNVTFRCDPISEHNRLYWYRQTLGQGPEFLTYFQNEAQLEKSRLLSDRFSAERPKGSFSTLEIQRTEQGDSAMYLCASSFWTGKNTEAFFGQGTRLTVV.

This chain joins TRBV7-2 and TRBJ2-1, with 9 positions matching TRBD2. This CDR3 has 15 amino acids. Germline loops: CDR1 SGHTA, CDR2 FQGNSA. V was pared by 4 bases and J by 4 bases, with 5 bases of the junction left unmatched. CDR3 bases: TGTGCCAGCAGCTCTAGCGGGGCCACATACAATGAGCAGTTCTTC. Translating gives CASSSSGATYNEQFF.

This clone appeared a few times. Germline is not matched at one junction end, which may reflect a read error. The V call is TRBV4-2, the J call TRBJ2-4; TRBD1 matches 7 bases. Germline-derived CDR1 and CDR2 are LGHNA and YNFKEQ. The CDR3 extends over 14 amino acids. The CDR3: CASSKDRAGNIQYF. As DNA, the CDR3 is TGTGCCAGCAGCAAAGACAGGGCAGGGAACATTCAGTACTTC.

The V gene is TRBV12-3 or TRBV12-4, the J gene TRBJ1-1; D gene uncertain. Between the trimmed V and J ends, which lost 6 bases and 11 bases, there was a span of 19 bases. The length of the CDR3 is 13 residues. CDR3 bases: TGTGCCAGCAGGTGGGTAAGAGGGCAGGCGGCTTTCTTT. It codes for CASRWVRGQAAFF.

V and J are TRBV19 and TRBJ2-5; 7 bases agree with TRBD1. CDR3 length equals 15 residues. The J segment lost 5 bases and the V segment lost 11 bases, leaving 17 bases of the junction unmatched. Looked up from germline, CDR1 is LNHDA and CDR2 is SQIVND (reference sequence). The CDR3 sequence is CASQAGQAGAETQYF. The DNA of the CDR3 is TGTGCCTCCCAGGCCGGACAGGCCGGAGCCGAGACCCAGTACTTC.

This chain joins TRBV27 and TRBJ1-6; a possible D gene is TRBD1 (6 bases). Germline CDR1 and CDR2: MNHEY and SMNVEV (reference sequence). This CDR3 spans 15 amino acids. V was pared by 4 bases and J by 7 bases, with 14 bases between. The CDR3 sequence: CASSSQGLGNSPLHF. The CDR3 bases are TGTGCCAGCAGTTCCCAGGGGCTCGGAAATTCACCCCTCCACTTT.

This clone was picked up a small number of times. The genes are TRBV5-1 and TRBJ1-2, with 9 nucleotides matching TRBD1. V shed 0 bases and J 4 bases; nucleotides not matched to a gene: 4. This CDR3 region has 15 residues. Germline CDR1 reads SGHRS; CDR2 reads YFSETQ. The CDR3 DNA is TGCGCCAGCAGCTTGGACGGACAGGGGCTCTATGGCTACACCTTC. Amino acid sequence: CASSLDGQGLYGYTF.